The 30 T cell receptor beta chains presented below share a single source sample, sequenced in a study of blood T cell repertoires in COVID-19. This table comes from immunoSEQ multiplex PCR, and its TCRdb copy is limited to in-frame clones, with some not included. The profile shows around 89,000 clones, about 89% of them singletons. The sample taken for sequencing was peripheral blood. The origin of the receptors is a man between 45 and 60 years old with acute or convalescent COVID-19.

V usage is TRBV10-3 and J usage is TRBJ2-3; 14 bases are a match to TRBD2. This CDR3 spans 15 amino acids. The germline V gene encodes CDR1 ENHRY and CDR2 SYGVKD. J lost 0 bases, V lost 11 bases, and 4 bases had no gene match. The CDR3 loop is CAVGTSGGSTDTQYF. As DNA, the CDR3 is TGTGCCGTGGGGACTAGCGGGGGAAGCACAGATACGCAGTATTTT.

This clone was recorded only once. The chain recombines TRBV6-1 with TRBJ1-3; no firm D call. This CDR3 is 13 amino acids long. Trimming pared 3 bases from V and 4 bases from J, leaving 7 bases between. Germline CDR1 and CDR2: MNHNS and SASEGT. The CDR3 bases are TGTGCCAGCAGTGAGACGCGGGGAAACACCATATATTTT. Its translation is CASSETRGNTIYF.

This clone has more than one count but fewer than ten. V is TRBV11-2 and J is TRBJ1-1; 10 bases agree with TRBD1. Looked up from germline, CDR1 is SGHAT and CDR2 is FQNNGV. This CDR3 spans 18 amino acids. V lost 5 bases, J lost 5 bases, and 17 bases stayed unmatched. CDR3 nucleotides: TGTGCCAGCAGCGAAAGGGGAACGGGACAGGGGTTTCGGACTGAAGCTTTCTTT. Translation: CASSERGTGQGFRTEAFF.

V usage is TRBV10-1 and J usage is TRBJ1-4, with D unclear. The V end lost 7 bases, the J end lost 3 bases, and 15 bases lay between the germline ends. The CDR3 is 15 amino acids. Germline loops: CDR1 WNHNN, CDR2 SYGVQD (reference sequence). The CDR3 coding sequence is TGCGCCAGCACGAGACAAATTTTTGCTAATGAAAAACTGTTTTTT. It codes for CASTRQIFANEKLFF.

This clone was observed once. The chain recombines TRBV6-1 with TRBJ2-5; a possible D gene is TRBD2 (6 bases). Germline V gives CDR1 MNHNS, CDR2 SASEGT. The germline V and J ends were trimmed by 2 bases and 0 bases, with 10 bases remaining between them. The CDR3 has 15 amino acids. The CDR3 coding sequence is TGTGCCAGCAGTGAACAGGCGGGGTACCAAGAGACCCAGTACTTC. This gives the protein CASSEQAGYQETQYF.

As for this clone: The junction departs from the called germline gene at one end, perhaps through a read error. The J gene is TRBJ1-2, the V gene TRBV5-6, with 7 bases matching TRBD1. Germline loops: CDR1 SGHDT, CDR2 YYEEEE. The CDR3 totals 15 residues. CDR3: CASTLVAGGYYGYTF. The DNA of the CDR3 is TGTGCCAGCACCTTGGTGGCAGGGGGGTACTATGGCTACACCTTC.

J is TRBJ1-2 and V is TRBV7-9; D perhaps matches TRBD1 (5 bases). Germline loops: CDR1 SEHNR, CDR2 FQNEAQ (reference sequence). Trimming left V 1 base short and J 7 bases short, with 10 bases between. CDR3 length: 13 residues. CDR3 DNA: TGTGCCAGCAGCTTAGACGCCGGGGGTGGCTACACCTTC. Encoded protein: CASSLDAGGGYTF.

The chain combines TRBV28 with TRBJ1-2; D is ambiguous. There are 12 residues in the CDR3. V dropped 5 bases and J dropped 7 bases, with 11 bases sitting between them. Germline CDR1 is MDHEN and CDR2 is SYDVKM. CDR3 loop: CASSVENRGYTF. As DNA, the CDR3 is TGTGCCAGCAGTGTAGAGAATCGTGGCTACACCTTC.

J is TRBJ1-5 and V is TRBV28, with a tentative D call TRBD1 (6 bases). Germline V gene sequence: CDR1 MDHEN, CDR2 SYDVKM. V lost 8 bases to trimming and J lost 6 bases, with 11 bases between them. The length of the CDR3 is 12 residues. The DNA for the CDR3 is TGTGCCAGCCAGACAGGCCTTCAGCCCCAGCATTTT. It translates to CASQTGLQPQHF. The full variable domain, its missing parts supplied by reference TRBV28 and TRBJ1-5, is DVKVTQSSRYLVKRTGEKVFLECVQDMDHENMFWYRQDPGLGLRLIYFSYDVKMKEKGDIPEGYSVSREKKERFSLILESASTNQTSMYLCASQTGLQPQHFGDGTRLSIL.

V usage is TRBV5-4 and J usage is TRBJ2-2; 7 positions match TRBD2. The junction had 12 bases not matched to a gene; V was cut back by 4 bases and J by 3 bases. The CDR3 contains 17 residues. Germline V gene sequence: CDR1 SGHNT, CDR2 YYREEE (reference sequence). This CDR3 is CASSPFPGRGDTGELFF. The CDR3 nucleotides read TGTGCCAGCAGCCCATTCCCGGGACGGGGGGACACCGGGGAGCTGTTTTTT.

This chain joins TRBV9 and TRBJ1-6; 7 bases fit TRBD1. Per germline, CDR1 SGDLS and CDR2 YYNGEE. The CDR3 runs 14 residues. The J segment lost 8 bases and the V segment lost 3 bases, leaving 5 bases of the junction unmatched. The DNA of the CDR3 is TGTGCCAGCAGCGAGAGACAGGGTGATTCACCCCTCCACTTT. Translated: CASSERQGDSPLHF.

The chain couples TRBV27 to TRBJ1-2; 7 nucleotides agree with TRBD1. J was trimmed by 5 bases and V by 7 bases; bases with no gene match: 13. Germline lookup yields CDR1 MNHEY and CDR2 SMNVEV (reference sequence). This CDR3 has 15 residues. The CDR3 sequence: CASILTPGQRYGYTF. CDR3 nucleotide sequence: TGTGCCAGCATTCTTACCCCGGGACAGAGATATGGCTACACCTTC.

This chain links TRBV9 with TRBJ2-3, with 7 bases that match TRBD1. The trim removed 4 bases at V and 7 bases at J, leaving 3 bases unmatched. Per the germline V gene, CDR1 is SGDLS and CDR2 is YYNGEE. This CDR3 region has 12 residues. The CDR3 reads CASSLTGNTQYF. In nucleotides, the CDR3 is TGTGCCAGCAGCCTGACAGGGAATACGCAGTATTTT.

CDR3 protein: CASSSGLAGSTDTQYF. CDR3 DNA: TGTGCCAGCAGCTCCGGACTAGCGGGGTCTACAGATACGCAGTATTTT. The chain recombines TRBV13 with TRBJ2-3; 12 nucleotides agree with TRBD2. Germline-derived CDR1 and CDR2 are PRHDT and FYEKMQ (reference sequence). With V trimmed by 4 bases and J by 3 bases, 5 bases remained unmatched. The CDR3 is 16 residues long. The full variable domain, completed using reference TRBV13 and TRBJ2-3, is AAGVIQSPRHLIKEKRETATLKCYPIPRHDTVYWYQQGPGQDPQFLISFYEKMQSDKGSIPDRFSAQQFSDYHSELNMSSLELGDSALYFCASSSGLAGSTDTQYFGPGTRLTVL.

The V call is TRBV10-3, the J call TRBJ1-3; 7 bases agree with TRBD1. The CDR3 is made up of 13 amino acids. Germline CDR1 reads ENHRY; CDR2 reads SYGVKD. With V trimmed by 10 bases and J by 0 bases, 3 bases remained unmatched. The CDR3 DNA reads as TGTGCCACCGGGACAGACTCTGGAAACACCATATATTTT. It codes for CATGTDSGNTIYF.

This rearrangement joins TRBV19 to TRBJ1-5; 8 bases match TRBD1. Germline trimming cut 5 bases from V and 11 bases from J; bases unmatched to any gene: 11. Germline CDR1 LNHDA, CDR2 SQIVND (reference sequence). This CDR3 region has 14 residues. CDR3 sequence reads: CASSFDRGGMAQHF. In DNA, the CDR3 is TGTGCCAGTAGTTTTGACAGGGGTGGGATGGCCCAGCATTTT.

Of note for this clone: Other DNA sequences in the sample encode the same CDR3. The rearrangement uses TRBV5-1 and TRBJ2-5, with a tentative D call TRBD2 (5 bases). The CDR3 is 14 amino acids. Deletions cut 0 bases from V and 2 bases from J, with 8 bases between. The germline V gene encodes CDR1 SGHRS and CDR2 YFSETQ. The CDR3 DNA follows: TGCGCCAGCAGCTTGGCCGGCGGGCAAGAGACCCAGTACTTC. Protein product: CASSLAGGQETQYF.

The chain employs TRBV7-9 and TRBJ1-5, with D unclear. This CDR3 is built from 17 residues. The V end lost 1 base, the J end lost 0 bases, and 13 bases lay between the germline ends. Germline values: CDR1 SEHNR, CDR2 FQNEAQ (reference sequence). This CDR3 is CASSLVSRGSSNQPQHF. CDR3 DNA: TGTGCCAGCAGCTTAGTTTCTAGAGGCAGTAGCAATCAGCCCCAGCATTTT.

The rearrangement uses TRBV4-2 and TRBJ2-5; D perhaps matches TRBD2 (6 bases). CDR1 is LGHNA, CDR2 YNFKEQ, per germline. The CDR3 has 15 amino acids. Trimming shortened V by 1 base and J by 4 bases, and 13 bases separated the two germline ends. In nucleotides, the CDR3 is TGTGCCAGCAGCCAAGGCGGGGACCCTGGAGAGACCCAGTACTTC. Protein sequence: CASSQGGDPGETQYF.

This chain uses TRBV9 with TRBJ1-2; 10 bases line up with TRBD1. Germline-derived CDR1 and CDR2 are SGDLS and YYNGEE. After removal of 3 bases from V and 8 bases from J, the junction contained 10 bases not matched to a gene. The length of the CDR3 is 15 residues. The CDR3 here is CASSGPGQGVRGYTF. In nucleotides, the CDR3 is TGTGCCAGCAGCGGCCCTGGACAGGGGGTACGAGGCTACACCTTC.

This chain links TRBV6-5 with TRBJ2-7; D is ambiguous. The V gene's germline CDR1 is MNHEY and CDR2 SVGAGI. CDR3 length: 14 amino acids. This CDR3 reads CASSDSSSSYEQYV. DNA of the CDR3: TGTGCCAGCAGTGACTCTAGTAGCTCCTACGAGCAGTACGTC.

V gene TRBV7-6 combines with J gene TRBJ1-3, with 7 bases fitting TRBD1. Germline CDR1 is SGHVS and CDR2 is FNYEAQ. After removal of 5 bases from V and 1 base from J, the junction contained 14 bases not matched to a gene. The CDR3 contains 18 residues. CDR3 sequence (DNA): TGTGCCAGCAGCGAGAACCTGGGACAGAGGTTTTCTGGAAACACCATATATTTT. Amino acid sequence: CASSENLGQRFSGNTIYF.

This clone appeared once. J is TRBJ2-1 and V is TRBV5-6; 9 bases align to TRBD1. J was trimmed by 4 bases and V by 4 bases; bases with no gene match: 12. The CDR3 runs to 17 residues. Germline assignment: CDR1 SGHDT and CDR2 YYEEEE. The CDR3 nucleotides read TGTGCCAGCAGCCCGAAACCGGGACAGGGTTTATACAATGAGCAGTTCTTC. It translates to CASSPKPGQGLYNEQFF.

This clone was detected once. The rearrangement links TRBV3-1 (or the pseudogene TRBV3-2) to TRBJ1-2; TRBD1 agrees at 9 bases. Germline values: CDR1 LGHDT, CDR2 YNNKEL (reference sequence). The CDR3 sequence is 16 residues long. J was trimmed by 5 bases and V by 7 bases; bases with no gene match: 14. CDR3 DNA: TGTGCCAGCACCATACCAGGACAGGGGTCCTTTTATGGCTACACCTTC. It yields the protein CASTIPGQGSFYGYTF.

V usage is TRBV4-2 and J usage is TRBJ2-7; 8 positions match TRBD2. Looked up from germline, CDR1 is LGHNA and CDR2 is YNFKEQ. Unmatched junction bases numbered 8, after V lost 4 bases and J lost 9 bases. CDR3 length: 13 residues. The CDR3 here is CASSLGTSGGQYF. In nucleotides, the CDR3 is TGTGCCAGCAGCCTAGGGACAAGCGGGGGGCAGTACTTC.

This chain connects TRBV5-4 to TRBJ1-2, with 7 nucleotides matching TRBD1. Germline trimming cut 5 bases from V and 0 bases from J; bases unmatched to any gene: 7. The length of the CDR3 is 15 residues. Germline V gives CDR1 SGHNT, CDR2 YYREEE (reference sequence). In DNA form, the CDR3 reads TGTGCCAGCAGTTCGACAGGGTGGACTAACTATGGCTACACCTTC. Translation gives CASSSTGWTNYGYTF.

The V and J genes are TRBV13 and TRBJ2-7; no clear D gene. Trimming stripped 2 bases from V and 2 bases from J, with 10 bases between. The CDR3 is 14 residues long. Germline CDR1 is PRHDT and CDR2 is FYEKMQ (reference sequence). The CDR3 DNA reads TGTGCCAGCAGCTTAAGAGGTATAGCCTACGAGCAGTACTTC. It encodes CASSLRGIAYEQYF.

The V call is TRBV4-2, the J call TRBJ2-1; 8 bases map to TRBD2. With 4 bases clipped from V and 5 bases from J, the junction kept 10 bases outside the gene matches. CDR3 size: 16 residues. CDR1 LGHNA and CDR2 YNFKEQ come from the germline V gene. CDR3 nucleotide sequence: TGTGCCAGCAGCCCCTCAGCGGGGGCTCTGAACAATGAGCAGTTCTTC. As protein: CASSPSAGALNNEQFF.

The rearrangement uses TRBV7-8 and TRBJ2-3; 12 nucleotides line up with TRBD2. V shed 5 bases and J 4 bases; nucleotides not matched to a gene: 7. Germline V gene sequence: CDR1 SGHVS, CDR2 FQNEAQ. This CDR3 contains 16 residues. CDR3 sequence: CASSPLAGGPPDTQYF. CDR3 sequence (DNA): TGTGCCAGCAGCCCGCTAGCGGGGGGGCCCCCAGATACGCAGTATTTT.

The CDR3 coding sequence is TGTGCCAGCAGGCGAACCGTCAGGGCTCTTAACTATGGCTACACCTTC. This sequence encodes CASRRTVRALNYGYTF. The chain joins TRBV11-2 to TRBJ1-2; D possibly corresponds to TRBD1 (5 bases). CDR1 SGHAT and CDR2 FQNNGV come from the germline V gene. There are 16 residues in the CDR3. V lost 6 bases and J lost 1, with 18 bases in between. Drawing the rest from reference TRBV11-2 and TRBJ1-2, the complete variable domain is EAGVAQSPRYKIIEKRQSVAFWCNPISGHATLYWYQQILGQGPKLLIQFQNNGVVDDSQLPKDRFSAERLKGVDSTLKIQPAKLEDSAVYLCASRRTVRALNYGYTFGSGTRLTVV.